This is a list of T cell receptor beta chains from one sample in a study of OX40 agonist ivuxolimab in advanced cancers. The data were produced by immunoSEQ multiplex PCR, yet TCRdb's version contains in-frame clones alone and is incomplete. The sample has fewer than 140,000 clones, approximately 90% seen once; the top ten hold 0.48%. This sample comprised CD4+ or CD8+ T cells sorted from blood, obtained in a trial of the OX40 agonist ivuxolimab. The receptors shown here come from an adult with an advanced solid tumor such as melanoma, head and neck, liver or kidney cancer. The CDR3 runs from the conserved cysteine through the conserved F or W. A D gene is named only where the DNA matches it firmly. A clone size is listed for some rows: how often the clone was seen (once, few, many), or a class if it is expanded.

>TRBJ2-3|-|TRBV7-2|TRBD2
TGTGCCAGCAGCCAAAGACTAAGCGGGGGATGGGTGGATACGCAGTATTTT
CASSQRLSGGWVDTQYF
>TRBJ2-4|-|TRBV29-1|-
TGCAGCCTGAGGGGAGCCAAAAACATTCAGTACTTC
CSLRGAKNIQYF
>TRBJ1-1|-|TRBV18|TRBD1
TGTGCCAGCTCGTTCGGACAGGGGGCGAACACTGAAGCTTTCTTT
CASSFGQGANTEAFF
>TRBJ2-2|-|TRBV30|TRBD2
TGTGCCTGCACCGCGGGGGGGCCCGGAGGGGAGCTGTTTTTT
CACTAGGPGGELFF
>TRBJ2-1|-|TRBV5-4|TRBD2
TGTGCCAGCAGCCGGGACGCGGGGGACGATGAGCAGTTCTTC
CASSRDAGDDEQFF
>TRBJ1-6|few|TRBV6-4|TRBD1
TGTGCCAGCAGACAGGGGAATGCACCCCTCCACTTT
CASRQGNAPLHF
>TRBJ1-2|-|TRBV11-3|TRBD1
TGTGCCAGCGGTCTACAGGGGGCATCTAACTATGGCTACACCTTC
CASGLQGASNYGYTF
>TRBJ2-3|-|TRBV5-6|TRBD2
TGTGCCAGCAGCTTGGGACTAGCATCAGATACGCAGTATTTT
CASSLGLASDTQYF
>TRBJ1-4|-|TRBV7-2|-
TGTGCCAGCAGCGGGGCGGGGAGTAATGAAAAACTGTTTTTT
CASSGAGSNEKLFF
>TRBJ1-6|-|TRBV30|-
TGTGCCGAAAAGCTCGGGACGGCAAATTCACCCCTCCACTTT
CAEKLGTANSPLHF
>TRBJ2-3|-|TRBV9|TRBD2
TGTGCCAGCAGCGTAGGGCTAGCGGGGGGCACAGATACGCAGTATTTT
CASSVGLAGGTDTQYF
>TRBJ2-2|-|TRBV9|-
TGTGCCAGCAGCGTAGGGACCGCGAACACCGGGGAGCTGTTTTTT
CASSVGTANTGELFF
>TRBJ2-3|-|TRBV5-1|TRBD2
TGCGCCAGCAGCCTGGGAGGGAGTGGCGCAGATACGCAGTATTTT
CASSLGGSGADTQYF
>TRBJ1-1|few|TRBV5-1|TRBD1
TGCGCCAGCAGCTTGGCCAAGGTGGGGACAGTGAACACTGAAGCTTTCTTT
CASSLAKVGTVNTEAFF
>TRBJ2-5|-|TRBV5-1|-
TGCGCCAGCAGCTTCGACGGGAACTCCCGGAGAGCAGAGACCCAGTACTTC
CASSFDGNSRRAETQYF